This entry concerns a single TCR beta chain. Its antigen is not identified. Trimming at V came to 2 bases and at J to 3 bases, leaving 5 bases not matched to a gene. CDR1 is KGHSH and CDR2 is LQKENI in the germline V gene. This CDR3 has 15 amino acids. These data come from a study of T cells in tuberculosis. Study-wide findings and caveats: Active tuberculosis alpha repertoires lay closer to GMM-specific TCRs than controls'.

Clones were read by immunoSEQ multiplex PCR, and TCRdb kept only the in-frame ones, dropping some. The repertoire holds about 43,000 clones, with 95% as singletons. The origin of this receptor is a donor aged 10-29 years with latent tuberculosis or without tuberculosis infection. Specimen: PBMCs. This sequence joins TRBV18 and TRBJ2-7; 9 positions agree with TRBD1. The CDR3: CASSPGTGIGYEQYF. The CDR3 DNA reads TGTGCCAGCTCACCAGGGACAGGGATTGGCTACGAGCAGTACTTC.